The 18 T cell receptor beta chains in this list originate from one sample, sequenced in a study of T cell responses to AZD1222 COVID-19 vaccine. Profiled with immunoSEQ multiplex PCR; TCRdb holds only in-frame clones, not every one. The data hold some 97,000 clones, with 92% observed a single time. The sequencing here drew on peripheral blood, taken on day 0 of AZD1222 vaccination. The receptors stem from an adult in good health.

V and J are TRBV3-1 (or the pseudogene TRBV3-2) and TRBJ2-7; 11 bases line up with TRBD2. Germline V lookup: CDR1 LGHDT, CDR2 YNNKEL (reference sequence). V lost 0 bases and J lost 4; bases outside the gene matches: 2. CDR3 size: 15 residues. CDR3 coding DNA: TGTGCCAGCAGCCAAGACACTAGCGGGAGTTACGAGCAGTACTTC. It specifies CASSQDTSGSYEQYF.

J is TRBJ1-2 and V is TRBV9; D possibly corresponds to TRBD1 (5 bases). Trimming stripped 0 bases from V and 3 bases from J, with 9 bases between. Germline V gene lookup returns CDR1 SGDLS and CDR2 YYNGEE. This CDR3 spans 14 amino acids. The CDR3 DNA reads as TGTGCCAGCAGCGTAGGGGGGATCGACTATGGCTACACCTTC. Protein: CASSVGGIDYGYTF.

The chain combines TRBV7-3 with TRBJ1-4; TRBD1 matches at 8 bases. V lost 4 bases to trimming and J lost 1 base; unmatched junction nucleotides: 2. Germline V gene sequence: CDR1 SGHTA, CDR2 FQGTGA. This CDR3 has 15 amino acids. CDR3 coding DNA: TGTGCCAGCAGCTATACAGGGGGAACTAATGAAAAACTGTTTTTT. This sequence encodes CASSYTGGTNEKLFF.

The CDR3 DNA is TGTGCCAGCTCCTCGAGGGGCGGGACTGAAGCTTTCTTT. Translating gives CASSSRGGTEAFF. This sequence joins TRBV7-9 and TRBJ1-1, with a possible D match to TRBD1 (5 bases). The length of the CDR3 is 13 residues. Trimming shortened V by 8 bases and J by 5 bases, and 15 bases separated the two germline ends. The germline CDR1 and CDR2 sequences are SEHNR and FQNEAQ (reference sequence).

A single count supports this clone. The V call is TRBV7-2, the J call TRBJ2-1; a possible D gene is TRBD2 (6 bases). The CDR3 runs 15 residues. Germline CDR1 SGHTA, CDR2 FQGNSA. V gave up 2 bases and J gave up 8 bases, with 16 bases separating them. The CDR3 DNA sequence: TGTGCCAGCAGCTTAAGCTTAAGCGGGCGGGATGAGCAGTTCTTC. This translates into CASSLSLSGRDEQFF.

As DNA, the CDR3 is TGTGCCTGGAGTTCCGGGACAGGGGTCATGAACACTGAAGCTTTCTTT. Amino acids: CAWSSGTGVMNTEAFF. The rearrangement joins TRBV30 to TRBJ1-1; 10 nucleotides agree with TRBD1. V shed 2 bases and J 0 bases; nucleotides not matched to a gene: 6. The germline CDR1 and CDR2 sequences are GTSNPN and SVGIG (reference sequence). There are 16 residues in the CDR3.

The chain has TRBV5-6 and TRBJ2-5, with 8 bases lining up with TRBD1. The CDR3 loop spans 14 amino acids. Germline V lookup: CDR1 SGHDT, CDR2 YYEEEE. After removal of 0 bases from V and 4 bases from J, the junction contained 2 bases not matched to a gene. CDR3 DNA sequence: TGTGCCAGCAGCTTGGACAGGGGGAGAGAGACCCAGTACTTC. Translated: CASSLDRGRETQYF.

The chain carries TRBV6-4 and TRBJ2-1; 7 bases are shared with TRBD2. The germline CDR1 and CDR2 sequences are MRHNA and SNTAGT. J was trimmed by 0 bases and V by 3 bases; bases with no gene match: 2. The CDR3 extends over 15 amino acids. CDR3: CASSEGGSSYNEQFF. CDR3 sequence (DNA): TGTGCCAGCAGTGAAGGCGGGAGCTCCTACAATGAGCAGTTCTTC.

The gene calls are TRBV5-1 and TRBJ2-7; 7 bases agree with TRBD2. The CDR3 extends over 14 amino acids. The V gene end was trimmed by 0 bases and the J gene end by 4 bases; junction bases not matched to a gene: 4. Germline loops: CDR1 SGHRS, CDR2 YFSETQ. The CDR3 loop reads CASSLGTSSYEQYF. The CDR3 nucleotides read TGCGCCAGCAGCTTGGGGACTAGTTCGTACGAGCAGTACTTC.

V and J are TRBV10-3 and TRBJ2-3; maybe TRBD1 (5 bases). The germline CDR1 and CDR2 sequences are ENHRY and SYGVKD. The germline V and J ends were trimmed by 3 bases and 5 bases, with 15 bases remaining between them. The CDR3 covers 15 residues. CDR3 residues: CAISDPGFTVDTQYF. For the CDR3, the DNA is TGTGCCATCAGTGACCCAGGGTTTACCGTAGATACGCAGTATTTT.

V and J are TRBV29-1 and TRBJ1-4, with D uncertain. Germline lookup yields CDR1 SQVTM and CDR2 ANQGSEA. This CDR3 comprises 15 residues. V gave up 4 bases and J gave up 2 bases, with 14 bases separating them. The CDR3 reads CSVAVREGTNEKLFF. The CDR3 DNA reads TGCAGCGTTGCGGTGCGGGAGGGCACTAATGAAAAACTGTTTTTT.

The chain carries TRBV27 and TRBJ2-1; D remains ambiguous. This CDR3 comprises 14 residues. The germline V gene encodes CDR1 MNHEY and CDR2 SMNVEV (reference sequence). V was cut by 5 bases and J by 6 bases, with 14 bases left in between. The DNA for the CDR3 is TGTGCCAGCAGTCAAAGTAAGGGATTCAATGAGCAGTTCTTC. Its protein product is CASSQSKGFNEQFF.

CDR3 loop: CASSQARTEGQPQHF. CDR3 in DNA: TGTGCCAGCAGCCAAGCAAGGACAGAAGGACAGCCCCAGCATTTT. This rearrangement joins TRBV3-1 (or the pseudogene TRBV3-2) to TRBJ1-5; a weak D match, TRBD1 (6 bases). V lost 1 base to trimming and J lost 7 bases, with 14 bases between them. Germline V gene data show CDR1 as LGHDT and CDR2 as YNNKEL (reference sequence). This CDR3 has 15 amino acids.

This clone turned up a few times. The V call is TRBV7-9, the J call TRBJ2-7, with D maybe TRBD2 (6 bases). Trimming took off 2 bases at V and 7 bases at J, with 15 bases between the two ends. CDR1 and CDR2 (germline): SEHNR, FQNEAQ (reference sequence). The CDR3 has 14 residues. The CDR3 DNA follows: TGTGCCAGCAGCTTAAATGCCGGTGCGGGGGAGCAGTACTTC. Translation gives CASSLNAGAGEQYF.

The rearrangement links TRBV19 to TRBJ2-3, with 8 bases fitting TRBD2. Unmatched junction bases numbered 7, after V lost 3 bases and J lost 5 bases. Per germline, CDR1 LNHDA and CDR2 SQIVND (reference sequence). This CDR3 has 15 amino acids. The CDR3 is CASSIQAGVEDTQYF. The CDR3 DNA follows: TGTGCCAGTAGTATTCAAGCGGGAGTAGAAGATACGCAGTATTTT.

This chain uses TRBV7-9 with TRBJ1-3; 11 nucleotides align to TRBD1. The CDR3 sequence is 16 residues long. Germline V gene lookup returns CDR1 SEHNR and CDR2 FQNEAQ (reference sequence). V was pared by 4 bases and J by 3 bases, with 5 bases of the junction left unmatched. CDR3 DNA sequence: TGTGCCAGCAGCTATTCCGGGACAGGGGGTGGAAACACCATATATTTT. It codes for CASSYSGTGGGNTIYF.

V and J are TRBV20-1 and TRBJ1-6; no clear D. The CDR3 contains 11 residues. Trimming left V 6 bases short and J 11 bases short, with 11 bases between. Germline lookup yields CDR1 DFQATT and CDR2 SNEGSKA (reference sequence). The CDR3 region is CSAAEEAPLHF. CDR3 nucleotide sequence: TGCAGTGCCGCAGAGGAAGCACCCCTCCACTTT.

The chain has TRBV18 and TRBJ1-2; D is unresolved. The CDR3 covers 12 residues. Trimming took 6 bases from V and 8 from J, leaving 13 bases between them. Germline CDR1 and CDR2: KGHSH and LQKENI. The CDR3 loop reads CASSPSGEGYTF. DNA of the CDR3: TGTGCCAGCTCGCCTTCTGGAGAGGGCTACACCTTC. The full variable domain, rest sourced from reference TRBV18 and TRBJ1-2, is NAGVMQNPRHLVRRRGQEARLRCSPMKGHSHVYWYRQLPEEGLKFMVYLQKENIIDESGMPKERFSAEFPKEGPSILRIQQVVRGDSAAYFCASSPSGEGYTFGSGTRLTVV.